This TCR beta chain came from a study of Graves' ophthalmopathy and Graves' hyperthyroidism. Overall study results and limits: Clonotypes were expanded in thyroid at above 0.001 frequency, and most also appeared in blood.

Regarding this clonotype: The antigen is unknown.

As the template, RNA transcripts were used to amplify TCR beta CDR3 regions. Second-round multiplex PCR followed a first-round RT-PCR using HTBI primers. TCRdb passed the multiplex PCR reads through MiXCR, listing each CDR3 protein once. The data hold over a million distinct CDR3 sequences, with less than 45% observed a single time. The sequenced material came from peripheral blood or thyroid tissue (not recorded which). The clonotype comes from an adult man with Graves' hyperthyroidism.

Written as DNA, the CDR3 is TGTGCCAGCAGCGTAGGACGAGGGGAAGAGACCCAGTACTTC. Its protein is CASSVGRGEETQYF. The V gene is TRBV12-3 or TRBV12-4, the J gene TRBJ2-5; D possibly uses TRBD1 or TRBD2 (5 bases each). CDR3 length: 14 residues. Trimming shortened V by 6 bases and J by 3 bases, and 14 bases separated the two germline ends.